This paragraph covers one T cell receptor beta chain sequence. The target antigen is unknown. One base away lies a much larger clone, so this may be a sequencing read error. V lost 1 base and J 8 bases, leaving 14 bases between the germline ends. The CDR3 loop spans 15 amino acids. Germline lookup yields CDR1 MDHEN and CDR2 SYDVKM. These data originate in a study of molecular identifiers for immune sequencing clone quantification. TCRdb re-called the PCR reads with MiXCR, one entry per CDR3 protein. In the table there are about 630,000 distinct CDR3 sequences, over 25% of which are singletons. Study observations and caveats: Clones above 20 RNA copies held over 97% of effector molecules, under 1% in naive cells.

For naive CD8 T cells, sorting used the CD8+CD4-CCR7+CD45RA+ phenotype. Sequenced input: naive CD8+ T cells from blood, with Jurkat cell RNA spiked in. Stated subset: FACS-sorted CD8+CD4-CCR7+CD45RA+ naive T cells. The TCR sequence derives from a human donor in good health. Some libraries in this study had Jurkat cell RNA spiked in. The J gene is TRBJ1-4, the V gene TRBV28; D not certain. CDR3 DNA: TGTGCCAGCAGTTTATTCCCCGGGTCTCACGAAAAACTGTTTTTT. Encoded protein: CASSLFPGSHEKLFF.